The T cell receptor beta chain described here comes from a study of shared clonotypes between healthy human individuals. Sequencing was performed with immunoSEQ multiplex PCR; in TCRdb, only in-frame clones are kept and a portion is missing. This sample has around 510,000 clones, with 70% to 80% found just once. This sequence was found in a woman in her forties in good health. Some clones in this sample may be carry-over from other donors' samples. What was sequenced was PBMCs.

CDR3 amino acids: CASSFPGTGSTEAFF. For the CDR3, the DNA is TGCGCCAGCAGCTTCCCCGGGACAGGGAGTACTGAAGCTTTCTTT. J is TRBJ1-1 and V is TRBV5-1; 9 bases agree with TRBD1. Germline V gene lookup returns CDR1 SGHRS and CDR2 YFSETQ. This CDR3 spans 15 amino acids. With V trimmed by 2 bases and J by 5 bases, 7 bases remained unmatched.